The 11 T cell receptor beta chains below were found in one sample sequenced in a study of beta chain features in type 1 diabetes. Study findings and constraints: Type 1 diabetes patients had moderately but significantly shorter TCRB CDR3s in all four CD4+ subsets.

cDNA synthesis used the whole RNA isolate, giving expressed TCRB sequences. TCRdb's table, derived via immunoSEQ multiplex PCR, lists solely in-frame clones and lacks some. The top ten clones hold about 0.085% of a sample with around 240,000 clones, 15% to 20% of them seen once. The antigens for these receptors are not known. The sample consisted of naive CD4+ T cells from blood. These receptors came from a man under 40 with type 1 diabetes.

This clone was counted only a few times. The chain carries TRBV7-2 and TRBJ2-7, with D unclear. The V gene's germline CDR1 is SGHTA and CDR2 FQGNSA. V lost 5 bases and J lost 0, with 11 bases in between. This CDR3 contains 14 residues. The CDR3: CASSPGHNSYEQYF. The CDR3 DNA sequence: TGTGCCAGCAGCCCGGGCCACAACTCCTACGAGCAGTACTTC.

CDR3: CASSPRTSGRTDTQYF. The CDR3 region has the DNA TGTGCCAGCAGTCCCCGGACTAGCGGACGGACAGATACGCAGTATTTT. The chain employs TRBV6-6 and TRBJ2-3; 10 bases are a match to TRBD2. The CDR3 totals 16 residues. V lost 5 bases, J lost 3 bases, and 8 bases stayed unmatched. Germline V gene lookup returns CDR1 MNHNY and CDR2 SVGAGI (reference sequence).

A few counts support this clone. The J gene is TRBJ2-1, the V gene TRBV27; 13 nucleotides align to TRBD2. V lost 3 bases, J lost 5 bases, and 1 base stayed unmatched. Germline assignment: CDR1 MNHEY and CDR2 SMNVEV (reference sequence). The length of the CDR3 is 15 residues. DNA of the CDR3: TGTGCCAGCAGTTTCGGGACTAGCGGGGACAATGAGCAGTTCTTC. Translating it yields CASSFGTSGDNEQFF.

V and J are TRBV6-1 and TRBJ2-7, with 7 bases aligning to TRBD1. The V gene end was trimmed by 7 bases and the J gene end by 1 base; junction bases not matched to a gene: 4. The CDR3 has 13 residues. Germline V gene data show CDR1 as MNHNS and CDR2 as SASEGT. As DNA, the CDR3 is TGTGCCAGCAACCGGGACAGTTCCTACGAGCAGTACTTC. It codes for CASNRDSSYEQYF.

This clone was observed once. The V call is TRBV5-1, the J call TRBJ2-3; no firm D call. The germline gives CDR1 SGHRS, CDR2 YFSETQ. The CDR3 length is 14 residues. Trimming left V 0 bases short and J 0 bases short, with 5 bases between. As DNA, the CDR3 is TGCGCCAGCAGCTTGGTTCCGAGCACAGATACGCAGTATTTT. It translates to CASSLVPSTDTQYF.

There are a few counts of this clone. This chain connects TRBV11-2 to TRBJ2-3, with 10 bases aligning to TRBD1. This CDR3 spans 15 amino acids. Per the germline V gene, CDR1 is SGHAT and CDR2 is FQNNGV. The J segment lost 0 bases and the V segment lost 5 bases, leaving 2 bases of the junction unmatched. The chain's CDR3 is CASSPDRGSTDTQYF. The CDR3 nucleotides are TGTGCCAGCAGCCCGGACAGGGGGAGCACAGATACGCAGTATTTT.

This clone was detected only once. J is TRBJ2-3 and V is TRBV30; TRBD1 aligns across 11 bases. V gave up 7 bases and J gave up 13 bases; unmatched junction bases: 7. Germline assignment: CDR1 GTSNPN and CDR2 SVGIG (reference sequence). The CDR3 is 11 residues long. In nucleotides, the CDR3 is TGTGCCTCCTGGACAGGGGGCGGGGAGTATTTT. Translating gives CASWTGGGEYF.

J is TRBJ2-3 and V is TRBV6-6, with D perhaps TRBD1 (6 bases). The CDR3 totals 13 residues. The V and J ends lost 6 bases and 4 bases respectively, with 11 bases between them. Germline CDR1 and CDR2: MNHNY and SVGAGI (reference sequence). The CDR3 reads CASSSGHADTQYF. The CDR3 bases are TGTGCCAGCAGCTCGGGACACGCAGATACGCAGTATTTT.

In this sample, this clone turned up a few times. The chain uses TRBV7-2 and TRBJ2-1; D gene unclear. The germline V gene has CDR1 SGHTA and CDR2 FQGNSA. The CDR3 extends over 14 amino acids. Trimming stripped 1 base from V and 7 bases from J, with 11 bases between. The CDR3 sequence: CASSLVPPRNEQFF. Here the CDR3 DNA reads TGTGCCAGCAGCTTAGTACCCCCTAGGAATGAGCAGTTCTTC.

The chain employs TRBV19 and TRBJ2-7; 9 bases map to TRBD2. Germline-derived CDR1 and CDR2 are LNHDA and SQIVND (reference sequence). Unmatched junction bases numbered 3, after V lost 3 bases and J lost 6 bases. The CDR3 sequence is 13 residues long. The CDR3 DNA is TGTGCCAGTAGTATCGGACTAGCGCGCGAGCAGTACTTC. It encodes CASSIGLAREQYF. The full variable domain, with the rest looked up from reference TRBV19 and TRBJ2-7, is DGGITQSPKYLFRKEGQNVTLSCEQNLNHDAMYWYRQDPGQGLRLIYYSQIVNDFQKGDIAEGYSVSREKKESFPLTVTSAQKNPTAFYLCASSIGLAREQYFGPGTRLTVT.

In DNA form, the CDR3 reads TGTGCCAGCAGCTACACGGGGGGCGCCGGGGAAAAACTGTTTTTT. It codes for CASSYTGGAGEKLFF. The J gene is TRBJ1-4, the V gene TRBV13; D is possibly TRBD1 (6 bases). The CDR3 runs to 15 residues. V was trimmed by 4 bases and J by 8 bases, leaving 17 bases between them. From germline, CDR1 is PRHDT and CDR2 FYEKMQ (reference sequence).